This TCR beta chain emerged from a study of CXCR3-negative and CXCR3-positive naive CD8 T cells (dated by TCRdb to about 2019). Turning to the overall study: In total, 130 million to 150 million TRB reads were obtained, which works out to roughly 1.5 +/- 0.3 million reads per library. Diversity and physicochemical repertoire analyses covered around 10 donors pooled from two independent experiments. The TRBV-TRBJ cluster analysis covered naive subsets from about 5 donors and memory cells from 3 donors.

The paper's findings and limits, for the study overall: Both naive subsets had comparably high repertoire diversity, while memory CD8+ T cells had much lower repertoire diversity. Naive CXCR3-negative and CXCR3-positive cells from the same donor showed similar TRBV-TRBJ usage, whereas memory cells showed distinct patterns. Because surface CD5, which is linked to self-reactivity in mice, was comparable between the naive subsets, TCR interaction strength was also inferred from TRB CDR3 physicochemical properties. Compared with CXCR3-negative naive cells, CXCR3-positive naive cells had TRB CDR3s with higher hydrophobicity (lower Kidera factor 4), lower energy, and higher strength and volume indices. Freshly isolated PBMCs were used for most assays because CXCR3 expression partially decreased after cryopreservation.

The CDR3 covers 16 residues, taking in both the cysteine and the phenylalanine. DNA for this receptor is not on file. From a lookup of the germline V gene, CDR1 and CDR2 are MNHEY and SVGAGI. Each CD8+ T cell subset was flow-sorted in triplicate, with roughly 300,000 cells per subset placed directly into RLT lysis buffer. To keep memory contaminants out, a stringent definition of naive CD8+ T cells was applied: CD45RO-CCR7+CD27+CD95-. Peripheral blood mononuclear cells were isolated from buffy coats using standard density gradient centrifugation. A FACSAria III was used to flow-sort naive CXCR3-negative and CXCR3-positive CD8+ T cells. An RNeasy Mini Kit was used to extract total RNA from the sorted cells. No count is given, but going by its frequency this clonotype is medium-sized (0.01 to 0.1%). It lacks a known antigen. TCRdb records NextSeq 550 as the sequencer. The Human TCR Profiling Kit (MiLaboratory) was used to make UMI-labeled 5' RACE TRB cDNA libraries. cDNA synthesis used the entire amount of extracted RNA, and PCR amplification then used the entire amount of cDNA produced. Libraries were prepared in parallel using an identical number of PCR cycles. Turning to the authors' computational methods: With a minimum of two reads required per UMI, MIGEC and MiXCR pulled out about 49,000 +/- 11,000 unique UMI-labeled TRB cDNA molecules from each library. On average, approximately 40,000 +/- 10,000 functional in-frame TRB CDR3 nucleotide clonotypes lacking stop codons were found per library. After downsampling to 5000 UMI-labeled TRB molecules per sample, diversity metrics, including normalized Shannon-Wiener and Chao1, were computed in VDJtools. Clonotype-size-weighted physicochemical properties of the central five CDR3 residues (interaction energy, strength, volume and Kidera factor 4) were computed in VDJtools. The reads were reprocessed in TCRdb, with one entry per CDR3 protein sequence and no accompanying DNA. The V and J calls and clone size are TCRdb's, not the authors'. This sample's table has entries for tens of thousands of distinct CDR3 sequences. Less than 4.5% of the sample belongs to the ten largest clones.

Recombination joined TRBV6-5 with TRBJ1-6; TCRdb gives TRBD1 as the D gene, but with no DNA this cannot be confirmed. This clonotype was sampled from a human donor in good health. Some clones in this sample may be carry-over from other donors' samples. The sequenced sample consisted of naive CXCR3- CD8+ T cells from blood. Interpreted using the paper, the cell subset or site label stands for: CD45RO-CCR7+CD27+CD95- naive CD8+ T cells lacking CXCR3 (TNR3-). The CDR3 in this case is CASSKPGQRVDSPLHF.